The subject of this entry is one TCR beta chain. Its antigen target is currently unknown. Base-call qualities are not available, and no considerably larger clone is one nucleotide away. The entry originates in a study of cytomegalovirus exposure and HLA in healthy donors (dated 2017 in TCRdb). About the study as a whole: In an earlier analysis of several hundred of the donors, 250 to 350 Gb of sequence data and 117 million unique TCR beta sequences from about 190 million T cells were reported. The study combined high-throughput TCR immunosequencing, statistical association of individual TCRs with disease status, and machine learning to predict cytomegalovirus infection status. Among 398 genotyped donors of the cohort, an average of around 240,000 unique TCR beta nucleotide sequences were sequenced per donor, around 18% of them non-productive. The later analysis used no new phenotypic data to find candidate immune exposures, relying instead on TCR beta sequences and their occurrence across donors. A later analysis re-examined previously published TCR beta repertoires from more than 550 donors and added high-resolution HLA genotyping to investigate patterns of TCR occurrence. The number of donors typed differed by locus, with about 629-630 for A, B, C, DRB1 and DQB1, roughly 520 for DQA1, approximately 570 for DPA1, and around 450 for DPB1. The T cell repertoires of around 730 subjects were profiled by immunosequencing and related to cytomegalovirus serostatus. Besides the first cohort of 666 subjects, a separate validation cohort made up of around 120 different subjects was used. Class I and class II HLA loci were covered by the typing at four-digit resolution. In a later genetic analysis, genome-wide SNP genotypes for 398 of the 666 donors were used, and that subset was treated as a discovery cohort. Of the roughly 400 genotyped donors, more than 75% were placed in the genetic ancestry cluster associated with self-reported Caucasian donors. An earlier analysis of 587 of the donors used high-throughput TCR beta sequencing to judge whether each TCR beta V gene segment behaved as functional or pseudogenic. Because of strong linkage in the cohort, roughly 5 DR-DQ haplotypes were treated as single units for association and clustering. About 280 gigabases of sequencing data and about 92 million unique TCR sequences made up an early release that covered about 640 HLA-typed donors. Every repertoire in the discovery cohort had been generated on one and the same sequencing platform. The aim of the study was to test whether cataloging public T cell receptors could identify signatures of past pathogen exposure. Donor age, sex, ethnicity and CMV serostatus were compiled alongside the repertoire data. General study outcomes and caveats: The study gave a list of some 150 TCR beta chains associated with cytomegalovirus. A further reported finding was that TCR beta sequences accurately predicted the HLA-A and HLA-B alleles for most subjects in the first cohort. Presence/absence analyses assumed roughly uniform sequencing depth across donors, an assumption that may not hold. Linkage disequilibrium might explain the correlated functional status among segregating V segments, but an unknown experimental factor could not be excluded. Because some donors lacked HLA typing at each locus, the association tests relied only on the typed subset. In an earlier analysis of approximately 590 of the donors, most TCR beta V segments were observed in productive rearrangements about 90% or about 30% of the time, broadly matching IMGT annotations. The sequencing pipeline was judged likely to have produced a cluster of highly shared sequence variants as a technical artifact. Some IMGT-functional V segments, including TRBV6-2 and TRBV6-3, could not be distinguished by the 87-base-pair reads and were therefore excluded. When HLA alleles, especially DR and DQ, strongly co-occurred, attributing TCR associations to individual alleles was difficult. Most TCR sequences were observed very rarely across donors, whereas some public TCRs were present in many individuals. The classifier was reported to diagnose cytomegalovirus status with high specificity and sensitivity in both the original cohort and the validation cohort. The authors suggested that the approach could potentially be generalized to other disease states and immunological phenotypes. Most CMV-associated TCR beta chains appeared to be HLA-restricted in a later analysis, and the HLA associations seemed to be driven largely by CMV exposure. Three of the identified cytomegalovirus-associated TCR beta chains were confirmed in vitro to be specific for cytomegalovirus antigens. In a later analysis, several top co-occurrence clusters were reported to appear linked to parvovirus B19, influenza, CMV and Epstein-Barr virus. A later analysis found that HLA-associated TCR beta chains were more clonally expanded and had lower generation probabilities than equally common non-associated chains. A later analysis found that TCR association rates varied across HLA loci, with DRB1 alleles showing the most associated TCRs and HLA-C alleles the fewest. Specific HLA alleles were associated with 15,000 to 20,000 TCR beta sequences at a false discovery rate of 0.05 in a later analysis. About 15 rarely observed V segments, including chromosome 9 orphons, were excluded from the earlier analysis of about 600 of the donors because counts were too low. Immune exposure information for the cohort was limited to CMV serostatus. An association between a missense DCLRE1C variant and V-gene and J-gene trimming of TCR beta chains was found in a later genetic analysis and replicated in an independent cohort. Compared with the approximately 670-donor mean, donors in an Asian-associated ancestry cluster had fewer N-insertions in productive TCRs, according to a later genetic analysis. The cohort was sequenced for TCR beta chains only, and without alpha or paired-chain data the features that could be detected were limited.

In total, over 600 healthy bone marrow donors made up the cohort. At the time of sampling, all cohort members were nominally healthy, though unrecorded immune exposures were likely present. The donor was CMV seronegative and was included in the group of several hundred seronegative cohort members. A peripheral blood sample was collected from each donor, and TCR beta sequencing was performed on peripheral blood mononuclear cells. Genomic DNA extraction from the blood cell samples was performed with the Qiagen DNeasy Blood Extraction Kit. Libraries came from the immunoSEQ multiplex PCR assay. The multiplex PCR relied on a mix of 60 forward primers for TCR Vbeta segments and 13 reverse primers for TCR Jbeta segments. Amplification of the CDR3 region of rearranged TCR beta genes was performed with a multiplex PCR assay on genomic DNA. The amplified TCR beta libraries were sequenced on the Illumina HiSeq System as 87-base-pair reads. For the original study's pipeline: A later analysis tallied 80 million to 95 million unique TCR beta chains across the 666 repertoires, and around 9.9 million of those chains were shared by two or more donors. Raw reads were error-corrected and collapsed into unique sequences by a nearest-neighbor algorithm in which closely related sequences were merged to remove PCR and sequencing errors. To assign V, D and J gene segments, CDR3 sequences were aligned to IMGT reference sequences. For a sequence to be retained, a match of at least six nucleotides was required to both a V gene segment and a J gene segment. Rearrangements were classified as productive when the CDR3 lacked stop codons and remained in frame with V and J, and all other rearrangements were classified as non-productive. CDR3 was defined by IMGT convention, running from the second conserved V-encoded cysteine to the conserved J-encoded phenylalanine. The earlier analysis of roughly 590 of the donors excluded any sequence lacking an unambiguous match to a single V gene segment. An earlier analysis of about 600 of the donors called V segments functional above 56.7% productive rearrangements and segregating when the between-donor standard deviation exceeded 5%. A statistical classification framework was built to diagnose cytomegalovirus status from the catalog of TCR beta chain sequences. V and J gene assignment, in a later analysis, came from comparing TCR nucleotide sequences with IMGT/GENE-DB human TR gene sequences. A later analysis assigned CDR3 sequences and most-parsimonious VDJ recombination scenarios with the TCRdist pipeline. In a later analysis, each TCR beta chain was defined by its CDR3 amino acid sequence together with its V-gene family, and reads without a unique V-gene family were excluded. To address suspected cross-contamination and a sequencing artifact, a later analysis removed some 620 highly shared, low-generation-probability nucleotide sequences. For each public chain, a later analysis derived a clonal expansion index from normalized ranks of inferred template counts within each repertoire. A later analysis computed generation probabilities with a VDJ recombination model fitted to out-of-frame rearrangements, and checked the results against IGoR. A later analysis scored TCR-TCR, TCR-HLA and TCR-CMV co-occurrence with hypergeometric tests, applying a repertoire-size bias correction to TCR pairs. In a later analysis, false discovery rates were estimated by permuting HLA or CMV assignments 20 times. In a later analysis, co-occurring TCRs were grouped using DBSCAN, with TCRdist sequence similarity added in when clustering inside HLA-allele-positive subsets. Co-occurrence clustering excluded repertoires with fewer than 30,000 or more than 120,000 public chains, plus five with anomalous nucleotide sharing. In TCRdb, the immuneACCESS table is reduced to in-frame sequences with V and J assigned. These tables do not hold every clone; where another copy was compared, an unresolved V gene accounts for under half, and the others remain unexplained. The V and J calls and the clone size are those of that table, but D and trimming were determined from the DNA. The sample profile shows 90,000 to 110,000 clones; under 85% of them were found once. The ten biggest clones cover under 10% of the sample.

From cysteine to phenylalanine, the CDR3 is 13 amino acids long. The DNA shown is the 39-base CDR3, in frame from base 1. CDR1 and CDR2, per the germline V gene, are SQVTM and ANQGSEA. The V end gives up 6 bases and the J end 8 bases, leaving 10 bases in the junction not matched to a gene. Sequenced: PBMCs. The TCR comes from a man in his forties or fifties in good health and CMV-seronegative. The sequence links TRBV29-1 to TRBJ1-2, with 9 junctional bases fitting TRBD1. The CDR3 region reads CSVHTGGAFGYTF. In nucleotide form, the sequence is TGCAGCGTACATACAGGGGGCGCATTCGGCTACACCTTC.